A single sample gave rise to the 9 T cell receptor beta chains below, sequenced in a study of identical twins listed by TCRdb under 2016. Library preparation was by 5' RACE. This sample was sequenced with an Illumina HiSeq 2000. Using fastp trimming at Q25 and MiXCR clonotype assembly, TCRdb reanalyzed the public sequencing data and kept in-frame beta chains. Every CDR3 protein is listed once, alongside the most common genes and DNA of its rows. Counted in this sample were roughly 480,000 distinct CDR3 sequences; less than 25% of them appeared once. The ten biggest clones cover 2.9% of the sample. This sample was also put to use in a study of T cells expressing NK-cell markers.

Source material: CD4+ T cells sorted from blood. These receptors all come from a woman between 18 and 30 years old in good health.

This chain links TRBV5-5 with TRBJ2-7, with no clear D. CDR1 and CDR2 (germline): SGHKS, YYEKEE (reference sequence). V shed 4 bases and J shed 0 bases, with 8 bases lying between them. The CDR3 is 13 amino acids. DNA of the CDR3: TGTGCCAGCAGCAACCGAAGCTCCTACGAGCAGTACTTC. Its translation: CASSNRSSYEQYF.

The gene calls are TRBV6-5 and TRBJ2-4, with a possible D match to TRBD1 (5 bases). In germline, CDR1 is MNHEY, CDR2 SVGAGI. Trimming left V 2 bases short and J 0 bases short, with 14 bases between. This CDR3 region has 17 residues. This CDR3 is CASSYRQPFLAKNIQYF. The CDR3 region has the DNA TGTGCCAGCAGTTACCGACAGCCTTTTTTAGCCAAAAACATTCAGTACTTC.

There are a few counts of this clonotype. V gene TRBV29-1 combines with J gene TRBJ2-5; D unresolved. Germline V CDR1 and CDR2: SQVTM, ANQGSEA. Deletions cut 3 bases from V and 4 bases from J, with 9 bases between. CDR3 length: 12 amino acids. The CDR3 is CSVDEVGETQYF. The CDR3 region has the DNA TGCAGCGTTGATGAGGTGGGAGAGACCCAGTACTTC.

This clonotype was seen more than once but under ten times. This chain connects TRBV27 to TRBJ1-1; D gene ambiguous. CDR1 is MNHEY, CDR2 SMNVEV, per germline (reference sequence). The CDR3 covers 13 residues. The V end was cut by 2 bases, the J end by 6 bases, with 10 bases between. Here the CDR3 reads CASSLVSGSEAFF. CDR3 sequence (DNA): TGTGCCAGCAGTTTAGTTTCGGGATCTGAAGCTTTCTTT.

This clonotype was counted only a few times. The chain carries TRBV6-2 or TRBV6-3 and TRBJ2-2; D gene unclear. The CDR3 runs to 14 residues. Trimming pared 7 bases from V and 3 bases from J, leaving 12 bases between. Germline assignment: CDR1 MNHEY and CDR2 SVGEGT. The CDR3 nucleotides read TGTGCCAGCACCCCAAGACGCGACACCGGGGAGCTGTTTTTT. Residues: CASTPRRDTGELFF.

This clonotype turned up a few times. The chain uses TRBV5-1 and TRBJ2-1; 7 nucleotides match TRBD2. Germline V gene sequence: CDR1 SGHRS, CDR2 YFSETQ. The CDR3 has 15 amino acids. V shed 0 bases, J shed 9 bases, and the junction held 9 bases outside the gene matches. The CDR3 DNA is TGCGCCAGCAGCTTGGAAGGCGGGAGAGACGGTGAGCAGTTCTTC. Translated: CASSLEGGRDGEQFF.

This clonotype occurred a few times. The chain uses TRBV20-1 and TRBJ1-4; D is undetermined. V lost 2 bases and J lost 0, with 13 bases in between. This CDR3 is built from 16 residues. The germline CDR1 and CDR2 sequences are DFQATT and SNEGSKA (reference sequence). The CDR3 is CSARRNYGATNEKLFF. The CDR3 DNA sequence: TGCAGTGCTAGAAGAAACTACGGTGCAACTAATGAAAAACTGTTTTTT.

This clonotype came up many times. The chain has TRBV27 and TRBJ2-3; D tentatively reads TRBD1 or TRBD2 (5 bases each). Germline CDR1 reads MNHEY; CDR2 reads SMNVEV (reference sequence). The ends were cut back, 0 bases at V and 8 bases at J, with 15 bases in the middle. The CDR3 loop spans 15 amino acids. Written as DNA, the CDR3 is TGTGCCAGCAGTTTATCCACAGTGTTTGGGGGTACGCAGTATTTT. Translating it yields CASSLSTVFGGTQYF.

The chain has TRBV6-4 and TRBJ2-2, with TRBD2 identical over 12 bases. Germline CDR1 and CDR2: MRHNA and SNTAGT. V dropped 8 bases and J dropped 0; count of bases not matched to a gene: 4. The CDR3 has 16 amino acids. The CDR3 nucleotides are TGTGCCAGCTCCGGACTAGCGGGAACGAACACCGGGGAGCTGTTTTTT. It specifies CASSGLAGTNTGELFF.